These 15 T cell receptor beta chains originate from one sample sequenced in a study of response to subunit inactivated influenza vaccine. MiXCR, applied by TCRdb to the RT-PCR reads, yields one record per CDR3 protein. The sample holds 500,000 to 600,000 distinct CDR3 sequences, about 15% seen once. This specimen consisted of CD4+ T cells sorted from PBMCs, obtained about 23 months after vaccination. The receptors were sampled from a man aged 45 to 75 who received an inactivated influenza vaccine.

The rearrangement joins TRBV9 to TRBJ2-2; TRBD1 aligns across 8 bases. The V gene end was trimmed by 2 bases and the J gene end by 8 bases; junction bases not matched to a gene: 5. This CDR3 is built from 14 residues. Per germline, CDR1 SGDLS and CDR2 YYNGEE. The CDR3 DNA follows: TGTGCCAGCAGCGTCAGACAGGGGCCTGGGGAGCTGTTTTTT. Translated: CASSVRQGPGELFF.

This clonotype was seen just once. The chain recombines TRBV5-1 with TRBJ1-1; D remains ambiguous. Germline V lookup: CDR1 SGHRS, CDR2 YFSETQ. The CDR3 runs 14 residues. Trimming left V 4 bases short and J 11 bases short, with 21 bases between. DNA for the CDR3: TGCGCCAGCAGCGGTACGTCTTACTGGACGGGGGCTTTCTTT. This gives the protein CASSGTSYWTGAFF.

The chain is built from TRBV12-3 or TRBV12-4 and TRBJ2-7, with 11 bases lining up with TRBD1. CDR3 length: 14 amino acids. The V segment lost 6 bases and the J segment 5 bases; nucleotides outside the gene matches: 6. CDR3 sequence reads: CASRNGQGAHEQYF. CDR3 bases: TGTGCCAGCAGGAACGGACAGGGGGCCCACGAGCAGTACTTC.

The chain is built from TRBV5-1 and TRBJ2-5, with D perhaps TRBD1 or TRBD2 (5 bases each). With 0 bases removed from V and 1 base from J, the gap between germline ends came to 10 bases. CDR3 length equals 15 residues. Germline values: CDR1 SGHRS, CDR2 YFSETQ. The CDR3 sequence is CASSLVGASQETQYF. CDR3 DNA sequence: TGCGCCAGCAGCTTGGTCGGGGCCAGCCAAGAGACCCAGTACTTC.

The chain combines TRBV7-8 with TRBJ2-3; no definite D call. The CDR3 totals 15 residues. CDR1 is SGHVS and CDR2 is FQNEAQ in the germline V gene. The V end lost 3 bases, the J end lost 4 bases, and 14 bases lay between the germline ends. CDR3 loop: CASSFSQQIADTQYF. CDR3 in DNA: TGTGCCAGCAGCTTTTCGCAGCAGATAGCAGATACGCAGTATTTT.

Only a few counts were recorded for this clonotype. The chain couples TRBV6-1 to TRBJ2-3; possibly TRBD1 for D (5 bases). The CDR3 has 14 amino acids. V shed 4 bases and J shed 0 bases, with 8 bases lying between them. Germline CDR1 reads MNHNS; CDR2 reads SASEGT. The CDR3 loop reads CASSGGLSTDTQYF. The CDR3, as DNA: TGTGCCAGCAGTGGGGGCCTTAGCACAGATACGCAGTATTTT.

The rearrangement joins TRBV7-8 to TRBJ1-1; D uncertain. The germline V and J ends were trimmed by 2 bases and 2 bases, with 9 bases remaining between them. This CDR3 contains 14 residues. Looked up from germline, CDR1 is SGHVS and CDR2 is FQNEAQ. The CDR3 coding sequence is TGTGCCAGCAGCTTAACCGGCTATAACACTGAAGCTTTCTTT. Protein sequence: CASSLTGYNTEAFF.

The CDR3 here is CASSKAPLKTGEKLFF. The CDR3 region has the DNA TGTGCCAGCAGCAAAGCCCCCCTCAAAACGGGAGAAAAACTGTTTTTT. The chain is built from TRBV21-1 and TRBJ1-4; the table's D gene call, TRBD1, was not cross checked with the DNA. TRBV21-1 is a documented pseudogene. The CDR3 sequence is 16 residues long.

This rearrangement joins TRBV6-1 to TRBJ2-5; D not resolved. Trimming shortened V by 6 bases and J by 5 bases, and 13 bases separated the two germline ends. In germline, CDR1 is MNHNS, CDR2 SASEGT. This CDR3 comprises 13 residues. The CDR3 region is CASSRTRRETQYF. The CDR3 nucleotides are TGTGCCAGCAGCCGGACCCGTCGGGAGACCCAGTACTTC.

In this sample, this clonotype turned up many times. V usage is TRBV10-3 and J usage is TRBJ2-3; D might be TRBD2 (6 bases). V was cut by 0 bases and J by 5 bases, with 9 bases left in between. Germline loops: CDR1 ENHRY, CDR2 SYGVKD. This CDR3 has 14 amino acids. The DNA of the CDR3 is TGTGCCATCAGTGAGTCCCGGGGAGGAGATACGCAGTATTTT. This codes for CAISESRGGDTQYF.

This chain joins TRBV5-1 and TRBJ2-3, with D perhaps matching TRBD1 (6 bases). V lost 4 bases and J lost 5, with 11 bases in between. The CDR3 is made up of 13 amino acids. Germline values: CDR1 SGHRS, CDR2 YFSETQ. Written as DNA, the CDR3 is TGCGCCAGCAGCGGACAGCACGGAGATACGCAGTATTTT. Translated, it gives CASSGQHGDTQYF.

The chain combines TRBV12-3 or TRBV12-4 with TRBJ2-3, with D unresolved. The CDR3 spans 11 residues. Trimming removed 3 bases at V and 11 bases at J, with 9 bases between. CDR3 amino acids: CASSFDAEQYF. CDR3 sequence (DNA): TGTGCCAGCAGTTTCGACGCGGAGCAGTATTTT.

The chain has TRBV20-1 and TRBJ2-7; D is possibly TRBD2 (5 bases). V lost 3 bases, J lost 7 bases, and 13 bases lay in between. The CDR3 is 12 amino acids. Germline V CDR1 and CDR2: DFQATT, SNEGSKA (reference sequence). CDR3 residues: CSARPQPGEQYF. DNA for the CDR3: TGCAGTGCTAGGCCTCAACCGGGGGAGCAGTACTTC.

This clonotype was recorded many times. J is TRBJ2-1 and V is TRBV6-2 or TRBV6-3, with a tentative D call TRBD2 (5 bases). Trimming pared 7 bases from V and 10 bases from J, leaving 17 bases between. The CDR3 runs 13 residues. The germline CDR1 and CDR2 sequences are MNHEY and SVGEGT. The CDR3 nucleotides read TGTGCCAGCATAGCGAACCGGGGTGGGGAGCAGTTCTTC. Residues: CASIANRGGEQFF.

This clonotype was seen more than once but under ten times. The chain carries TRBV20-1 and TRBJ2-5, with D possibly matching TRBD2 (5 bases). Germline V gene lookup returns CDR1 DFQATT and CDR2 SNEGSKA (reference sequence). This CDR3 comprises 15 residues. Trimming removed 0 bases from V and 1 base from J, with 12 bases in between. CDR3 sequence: CSARDWRAIQETQYF. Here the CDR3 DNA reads TGCAGTGCTAGAGATTGGCGGGCGATCCAAGAGACCCAGTACTTC.